Only a few counts were recorded for the clone carrying this TCR beta chain. Its cognate antigen is unknown. In this CDR3 the conserved last residue, phenylalanine or tryptophan, is missing, so a read error is likely. These data come from a study of read filtering for tumor transcriptome and immune sequencing. Study-level information: DNase treatment preceded whole-transcriptome library preparation. Findings of the study overall: IR-seq and RNA-seq agreed better without single-read clonotypes. Single-read clonotypes: about 83% of IR-seq clonotypes (about 3.5% of reads), around three quarters of RNA-seq clonotypes (under 50% of reads).

V lost 6 bases to trimming and J lost 8 bases, with 7 bases between them. The CDR3 length is 9 residues. Germline CDR1 and CDR2: DFQATT and SNEGSKA (reference sequence). Molecular barcoded adaptors covering alpha/delta and beta/gamma chains were used on 400 ng RNA. In TCRdb, the reads were re-called with MiXCR into one record per CDR3 protein. The sample holds about 90,000 distinct CDR3 sequences, around 12% seen once. This clonotype was sampled from a donor over 35 with multiple myeloma. The sample comprised a population of CD138-negative cells sorted from bone marrow. The chain couples TRBV20-1 to TRBJ1-2; D not certain. CDR3 sequence: CSAEKGYTL. The CDR3 coding sequence is TGCAGTGCCGAAAAAGGCTACACCCTC.